These 11 T cell receptor beta chains originate from one sample sequenced in a study of blood T cells in healthy people across ages. Primers used in a second PCR of roughly 7 to 11 cycles were a sample-barcoded 5' primer and a J-beta primer mix. MiXCR, applied by TCRdb to the 5' RACE reads, yields one record per CDR3 protein. Among over a million distinct CDR3 sequences listed, approximately 59% were seen once. Sequencing was carried out using blood. The source is a man aged 18 to 29 in good health.

The CDR3 loop is CASSQVAFTNSGNTIYF. The CDR3 DNA reads TGCGCCAGCAGCCAAGTCGCCTTTACCAACTCTGGAAACACCATATATTTT. The V and J genes are TRBV4-3 and TRBJ1-3; D uncertain. Germline CDR1 reads LGHNA; CDR2 reads YSLEER. V lost 1 base and J 0 bases, leaving 13 bases between the germline ends. CDR3 length: 17 amino acids.

The chain carries TRBV7-6 and TRBJ1-1, with D hard to call. Looked up from germline, CDR1 is SGHVS and CDR2 is FNYEAQ. This CDR3 region has 12 residues. With 1 base removed from V and 8 bases from J, the gap between germline ends came to 8 bases. CDR3 protein: CASSLVAGEAFF. Here the CDR3 DNA reads TGTGCCAGCAGCTTAGTAGCAGGAGAAGCTTTCTTT.

V is TRBV7-2 and J is TRBJ2-2, with D hard to call. V dropped 1 base and J dropped 6 bases, with 12 bases sitting between them. Germline CDR1 is SGHTA and CDR2 is FQGNSA. The CDR3 is made up of 15 amino acids. Here the CDR3 reads CASSLDGGPPGELFF. CDR3 sequence (DNA): TGTGCCAGCAGCTTAGATGGTGGACCGCCCGGGGAGCTGTTTTTT. Combining the CDR3 with reference TRBV7-2 and TRBJ2-2 gives the whole variable domain GAGVSQSPSNKVTEKGKDVELRCDPISGHTALYWYRQSLGQGLEFLIYFQGNSAPDKSGLPSDRFSAERTGGSVSTLTIQRTQQEDSAVYLCASSLDGGPPGELFFGEGSRLTVL.

The rearrangement joins TRBV11-2 to TRBJ2-5; D is unresolved. The J call may not be correct, given that the DNA end is closer to TRBJ2-7. The CDR3 consists of 13 residues. Germline V gene data show CDR1 as SGHAT and CDR2 as FQNNGV. CDR3 in DNA: TGTGCCAGCAGCACCCAAGAGTCTTACGAGCAGTACTTC. Translated: CASSTQESYEQYF.

This clonotype was recorded only once. V is TRBV7-2 and J is TRBJ2-2, with D perhaps matching TRBD1 (6 bases). V shed 5 bases and J shed 1 base, with 17 bases lying between them. The CDR3 extends over 17 amino acids. CDR1 and CDR2 from the germline V gene are SGHTA and FQGNSA. DNA for the CDR3: TGTGCCAGCAGCCAAGGTTCGGGACACGGGAACACCGGGGAGCTGTTTTTT. It yields the protein CASSQGSGHGNTGELFF.

V and J are TRBV13 and TRBJ2-3, with 7 nucleotides matching TRBD2. CDR3 size: 13 residues. With 8 bases clipped from V and 6 bases from J, the junction kept 8 bases outside the gene matches. The germline V gene encodes CDR1 PRHDT and CDR2 FYEKMQ (reference sequence). For the CDR3, the DNA is TGTGCCAGCGGAGCGGGAAGCGGGGATACGCAGTATTTT. Translated: CASGAGSGDTQYF.

This sequence joins TRBV5-8 and TRBJ2-5; weak D call: TRBD2 (5 bases). Germline V gene sequence: CDR1 SGHTS, CDR2 YDEGEE. Between the trimmed V and J ends, which lost 3 bases and 5 bases, there was a span of 14 bases. This CDR3 comprises 14 residues. This CDR3 reads CASSSRNRGETQYF. Written as DNA, the CDR3 is TGTGCCAGCAGCTCACGAAACCGCGGGGAGACCCAGTACTTC.

The genes are TRBV2 and TRBJ2-7; maybe TRBD2 (5 bases). Germline loops: CDR1 SNHLY, CDR2 FYNNEI. The CDR3 is made up of 15 amino acids. V lost 5 bases and J 5 bases, leaving 19 bases between the germline ends. Here the CDR3 reads CASSSRGIRNHEQYF. The CDR3 DNA sequence: TGTGCCAGCAGTTCTCGAGGGATCCGCAACCACGAGCAGTACTTC.

This clonotype was seen more than once but under ten times. This chain links TRBV10-3 with TRBJ2-3; 7 nucleotides align to TRBD1. The J segment lost 2 bases and the V segment lost 10 bases, leaving 9 bases of the junction unmatched. Per germline, CDR1 ENHRY and CDR2 SYGVKD. CDR3 length equals 14 residues. CDR3 DNA sequence: TGTGCCACAAACCAACAGGGGTACACAGATACGCAGTATTTT. Translating it yields CATNQQGYTDTQYF.

The rearrangement joins TRBV6-1 to TRBJ2-4, with TRBD2 matching 7 bases. Judging by the DNA end, TRBJ2-7 fits better; the J call may be wrong. This CDR3 spans 15 amino acids. In germline, CDR1 is MNHNS, CDR2 SASEGT. CDR3 protein: CASSEGQAGPYEQYF. The CDR3, as DNA: TGTGCCAGCAGTGAGGGCCAAGCGGGACCCTACGAGCAGTACTTC.

The V and J genes are TRBV20-1 and TRBJ2-7; the D gene could be TRBD1 or TRBD2 (5 bases each). Trimming cost V 0 bases and J 0 bases, with 9 bases left between them. Germline-derived CDR1 and CDR2 are DFQATT and SNEGSKA (reference sequence). The CDR3 contains 14 residues. This CDR3 reads CSARDGAGSYEQYF. The DNA of the CDR3 is TGCAGTGCTAGAGATGGGGCGGGCTCCTACGAGCAGTACTTC.